Listed below are T cell receptor beta chains from one sample, sequenced in a study of cytomegalovirus exposure and HLA in healthy donors. Profiling relied on immunoSEQ multiplex PCR, and the TCRdb table lists in-frame clones only, not all of them. The sample has just over 150,000 clones, around four fifths seen once; the top ten hold around 1.5%. Input material: PBMCs. The receptors come from a woman in her 30s in good health and CMV-seronegative. Each CDR3 is given with its conserved first and last residue. D genes are given only for firm matches. Not every row has a clone size; where given, it reads once, few, many or a size class.

size: -; V: TRBV7-7; J: TRBJ2-7; D: -; CDR3: CASSPGGYPYEQYF; DNA: TGTGCTAGCAGCCCCGGGGGTTACCCCTACGAGCAGTACTTC
size: -; V: TRBV7-2; J: TRBJ2-1; D: TRBD2; CDR3: CASSLVGAGGPWNEQFF; DNA: TGTGCCAGCAGCTTGGTCGGGGCGGGGGGGCCGTGGAATGAGCAGTTCTTC
size: -; V: TRBV7-9; J: TRBJ1-4; D: -; CDR3: CASSFDRPTNEKLFF; DNA: TGTGCCAGCAGCTTCGACAGGCCAACTAATGAAAAACTGTTTTTT
size: -; V: TRBV10-1; J: TRBJ1-6; D: -; CDR3: CASRYRRGALHF; DNA: TGCGCCAGCAGGTACAGGAGGGGAGCCCTCCACTTT
size: -; V: TRBV2; J: TRBJ2-7; D: -; CDR3: CASSVGDEQYF; DNA: TGTGCCAGCAGTGTCGGGGACGAGCAGTACTTC
size: -; V: TRBV30; J: TRBJ1-5; D: -; CDR3: CAWSDLARGYSNQPQHF; DNA: TGTGCCTGGAGTGATTTGGCGAGAGGCTATAGCAATCAGCCCCAGCATTTT
size: -; V: TRBV5-1; J: TRBJ1-4; D: TRBD1; CDR3: CASSLPTGGANEKLFF; DNA: TGCGCCAGCAGCTTGCCCACAGGGGGCGCTAATGAAAAACTGTTTTTT
size: -; V: TRBV5-1; J: TRBJ2-1; D: TRBD2; CDR3: CASSLGGGANNEQFF; DNA: TGCGCCAGCAGCTTGGGCGGGGGAGCGAACAATGAGCAGTTCTTC
size: -; V: TRBV5-5; J: TRBJ2-1; D: TRBD1; CDR3: CASSLLTGDNEQFF; DNA: TGTGCCAGCAGCTTGCTGACAGGGGATAATGAGCAGTTCTTC
size: -; V: TRBV13; J: TRBJ2-1; D: -; CDR3: CASSLRVTPYNEQFF; DNA: TGTGCCAGCAGCTTGCGTGTGACTCCCTACAATGAGCAGTTCTTC
size: -; V: TRBV10-2; J: TRBJ2-1; D: TRBD2; CDR3: CASSELKGTSGGAPGEQFF; DNA: TGCGCCAGCAGTGAATTGAAAGGGACTAGCGGGGGGGCCCCTGGTGAGCAGTTCTTC
size: -; V: TRBV2; J: TRBJ2-5; D: -; CDR3: CASSRDKKTQETQYF; DNA: TGTGCCAGCAGCCGGGACAAGAAGACCCAAGAGACCCAGTACTTC
size: -; V: TRBV29-1; J: TRBJ1-6; D: -; CDR3: CSVKGDWNSPLHF; DNA: TGCAGCGTTAAGGGAGATTGGAATTCACCCCTCCACTTT
size: -; V: TRBV19; J: TRBJ2-2; D: TRBD1; CDR3: CASSVRQGITGELFF; DNA: TGTGCCAGTAGTGTCCGACAGGGGATCACCGGGGAGCTGTTTTTT
size: -; V: TRBV27; J: TRBJ1-5; D: -; CDR3: CASRALGDQPQHF; DNA: TGTGCCAGCCGCGCGTTAGGGGATCAGCCCCAGCATTTT
size: -; V: TRBV10-3; J: TRBJ1-2; D: TRBD1; CDR3: CAISESPGGMSVYGYTF; DNA: TGTGCCATCAGTGAGTCCCCAGGGGGCATGTCGGTCTATGGCTACACCTTC
size: few; V: TRBV5-6; J: TRBJ1-6; D: -; CDR3: CASSRVQLRDSYNSPLHF; DNA: TGTGCCAGCAGCCGGGTCCAACTGAGGGACTCCTATAATTCACCCCTCCACTTT
size: once; V: TRBV14; J: TRBJ1-2; D: -; CDR3: CASSQDLTANYGYTF; DNA: TGTGCCAGCAGCCAAGATCTGACAGCTAACTATGGCTACACCTTC
size: few; V: TRBV6-1; J: TRBJ1-6; D: -; CDR3: CASSSDSSYNSPLHF; DNA: TGTGCCAGCAGTTCCGACAGCTCCTATAATTCACCCCTCCACTTT
size: -; V: TRBV30; J: TRBJ2-1; D: TRBD2; CDR3: CAWSGLAGSKSSYNEQFF; DNA: TGTGCCTGGAGCGGCCTAGCGGGGTCAAAGAGCTCCTACAATGAGCAGTTCTTC
size: once; V: TRBV7-8; J: TRBJ1-4; D: -; CDR3: CASRDPGRGNEKLFF; DNA: TGTGCCAGCAGGGATCCAGGGAGGGGTAATGAAAAACTGTTTTTT
size: -; V: TRBV10-3; J: TRBJ1-5; D: -; CDR3: CAISEGPSSDQPQHF; DNA: TGTGCCATCAGTGAGGGCCCAAGCAGCGATCAGCCCCAGCATTTT
size: many; V: TRBV6-4; J: TRBJ1-1; D: -; CDR3: CASSENSGNTEAFF; DNA: TGTGCCAGCAGCGAGAATTCGGGGAACACTGAAGCTTTCTTT
size: -; V: TRBV7-2; J: TRBJ2-5; D: -; CDR3: CASSLGGRETQYF; DNA: TGTGCCAGCAGCTTGGGGGGTCGGGAGACCCAGTACTTC
size: -; V: TRBV28; J: TRBJ2-7; D: -; CDR3: CASSLTGTEQYF; DNA: TGTGCCAGCAGTTTAACGGGAACCGAGCAGTACTTC
size: -; V: TRBV4-1; J: TRBJ1-5; D: -; CDR3: CASSLSLHSNQPQHF; DNA: TGCGCCAGCAGCCTTAGTCTGCATAGCAATCAGCCCCAGCATTTT
size: once; V: TRBV21-1; J: TRBJ2-7; D: -; CDR3: CASSKVGGCGGEQYF; DNA: TGTGCCAGCAGCAAAGTTGGGGGCTGTGGGGGCGAGCAGTACTTC
size: -; V: TRBV7-3; J: TRBJ2-2; D: TRBD2; CDR3: CASSLTRLAGGIKNTGELFF; DNA: TGTGCCAGCAGCTTAACGCGGCTAGCGGGGGGGATTAAGAACACCGGGGAGCTGTTTTTT
size: -; V: TRBV15; J: TRBJ2-1; D: TRBD2; CDR3: CATSRGSGGAGEQFF; DNA: TGTGCCACCAGCAGAGGTAGCGGGGGGGCCGGTGAGCAGTTCTTC
size: -; V: TRBV10-1; J: TRBJ1-5; D: -; CDR3: CASSTRGGSGSNQPQHF; DNA: TGCGCCAGCAGTACCCGGGGGGGGTCCGGTAGCAATCAGCCCCAGCATTTT
size: few; V: TRBV5-1; J: TRBJ2-7; D: TRBD2; CDR3: CASSLGGGNLYEQYF; DNA: TGCGCCAGCAGCCTCGGCGGGGGGAATCTATACGAGCAGTACTTC
size: -; V: TRBV28; J: TRBJ2-3; D: TRBD2; CDR3: CASSAPGLAGVTDTQYF; DNA: TGTGCCAGCAGTGCCCCCGGACTAGCGGGGGTCACAGATACGCAGTATTTT
size: -; V: TRBV5-4; J: TRBJ2-3; D: TRBD2; CDR3: CASSTPSGGVADTQYF; DNA: TGTGCCAGCAGCACCCCTAGCGGGGGGGTTGCAGATACGCAGTATTTT
size: -; V: TRBV5-1; J: TRBJ1-1; D: -; CDR3: CASSLAARDTEAFF; DNA: TGCGCCAGCAGCTTGGCCGCACGGGACACTGAAGCTTTCTTT
size: -; V: TRBV2; J: TRBJ1-2; D: -; CDR3: CASSVEQHYGYTF; DNA: TGTGCCAGCAGTGTGGAGCAGCACTATGGCTACACCTTC
size: -; V: TRBV18; J: TRBJ2-2; D: -; CDR3: CASSPPGRNTGELFF; DNA: TGTGCCAGCTCACCACCGGGCAGGAACACCGGGGAGCTGTTTTTT
size: few; V: TRBV18; J: TRBJ2-7; D: TRBD1; CDR3: CASSPPRDRGSYEQYF; DNA: TGTGCCAGCTCACCCCCCCGGGACAGGGGTTCCTACGAGCAGTACTTC
size: -; V: TRBV5-1; J: TRBJ2-3; D: -; CDR3: CASARPEGVADTQYF; DNA: TGCGCCAGCGCCCGGCCTGAGGGTGTCGCAGATACGCAGTATTTT
size: -; V: TRBV29-1; J: TRBJ2-5; D: -; CDR3: CSVLSGEETQYF; DNA: TGCAGCGTACTCTCGGGGGAAGAGACCCAGTACTTC
size: -; V: TRBV7-9; J: TRBJ2-7; D: TRBD2; CDR3: CASREAGGSYEQYF; DNA: TGTGCCAGCAGGGAGGCGGGGGGATCCTACGAGCAGTACTTC
size: -; V: TRBV25-1; J: TRBJ1-2; D: -; CDR3: CASSESGTPYGYTF; DNA: TGTGCCAGCAGTGAATCTGGGACACCCTATGGCTACACCTTC
size: -; V: TRBV5-1; J: TRBJ2-3; D: TRBD2; CDR3: CASSFRLAGAGDTQYF; DNA: TGCGCCAGCAGCTTCCGACTAGCGGGGGCTGGAGATACGCAGTATTTT
size: -; V: TRBV27; J: TRBJ1-2; D: TRBD1; CDR3: CASSLRTGVAGYTF; DNA: TGTGCCAGCAGTTTACGGACAGGAGTTGCTGGCTACACCTTC
size: -; V: TRBV19; J: TRBJ1-5; D: TRBD1; CDR3: CASRGQGAVGNQPQHF; DNA: TGTGCCAGTAGAGGACAGGGGGCGGTGGGCAATCAGCCCCAGCATTTT
size: once; V: TRBV5-1; J: TRBJ1-4; D: -; CDR3: CASSWTEGEKLFF; DNA: TGCGCCAGCAGCTGGACAGAGGGTGAAAAACTGTTTTTT
size: few; V: TRBV14; J: TRBJ2-1; D: -; CDR3: CASSHPGGGRTEQFF; DNA: TGTGCCAGCAGCCATCCGGGGGGCGGGCGTACTGAGCAGTTCTTC